What follows describes a single TCR beta chain. What it binds is not known. TCRdb re-analyzed the PCR reads through MiXCR. The repertoire consists of over 50,000 clones, with just under 30% occurring once and the leading ten covering 15% to 20%. Until they underwent thyroid surgery, no patient had received any treatment. Germline V gene data show CDR1 as SGHRS and CDR2 as YFSETQ. Trimming took 3 bases from V and 3 from J; bases not matched to a gene: 3. The CDR3 extends over 15 amino acids. This sample was taken from a study of metastatic and nonmetastatic thyroid tumors. Broader study findings: Significantly greater TCR beta diversity was reportedly found in malignant thyroid tumors than in benign nodules (in blood and tumor).

V gene TRBV5-1 combines with J gene TRBJ2-2; 9 bases are a match to TRBD1. This TCR was recovered from a female donor with papillary thyroid cancer or a benign thyroid nodule (not recorded which). Some clones in this sample may be carry-over from other donors' samples. The sample consisted of blood. CDR3 residues: CASSSGQGYTGELFF. DNA of the CDR3: TGCGCCAGCAGCTCGGGACAGGGATACACCGGGGAGCTGTTTTTT.